A single sample is the source of the 30 T cell receptor beta chains below, sequenced in a study of cytomegalovirus exposure and HLA in healthy donors. Some clones are missing from TCRdb's copy, which holds only in-frame ones; the method was immunoSEQ multiplex PCR. The table includes about 56,000 clones, 93% detected once. Sequences were obtained from PBMCs. These receptors were obtained from a woman aged 18-29 years in good health and CMV-seronegative.

The chain couples TRBV11-3 to TRBJ2-3; TRBD1 aligns across 8 bases. The germline CDR1 and CDR2 sequences are SGHNT and YENEEA. CDR3 length equals 13 residues. Trimming removed 5 bases from V and 9 bases from J; junction bases left unmatched: 7. CDR3 region: CASSPRTGKTQYF. The CDR3 DNA is TGTGCCAGCAGCCCCAGGACAGGGAAGACGCAGTATTTT.

This clone was recorded a few times. This chain uses TRBV18 with TRBJ1-1; no clear D gene. V was pared by 5 bases and J by 3 bases, with 10 bases between. The CDR3 has 13 residues. In germline, CDR1 is KGHSH, CDR2 LQKENI. CDR3: CASSEFSDTEAFF. CDR3 bases: TGTGCCAGCTCAGAATTCTCGGACACTGAAGCTTTCTTT.

The chain recombines TRBV19 with TRBJ2-1; 12 bases agree with TRBD1. From germline, CDR1 is LNHDA and CDR2 SQIVND (reference sequence). J lost 8 bases, V lost 5 bases, and 4 bases had no gene match. The CDR3 consists of 14 residues. CDR3 loop: CASSGGQGAYEQFF. The CDR3, as DNA: TGTGCCAGTAGTGGGGGACAGGGGGCCTATGAGCAGTTCTTC. The whole variable domain, remainder taken from reference TRBV19 and TRBJ2-1, is DGGITQSPKYLFRKEGQNVTLSCEQNLNHDAMYWYRQDPGQGLRLIYYSQIVNDFQKGDIAEGYSVSREKKESFPLTVTSAQKNPTAFYLCASSGGQGAYEQFFGPGTRLTVL.

J is TRBJ2-2 and V is TRBV6-1; D possibly corresponds to TRBD1 (6 bases). Germline V CDR1 and CDR2: MNHNS, SASEGT. The CDR3 contains 15 residues. The V end was cut by 1 base, the J end by 1 base, with 7 bases between. The CDR3 nucleotides read TGTGCCAGCAGTGAAGTGACAGGGAACACCGGGGAGCTGTTTTTT. Its translation: CASSEVTGNTGELFF.

The J gene is TRBJ1-2, the V gene TRBV10-3; D unresolved. Trimming took 2 bases from V and 5 from J, leaving 6 bases between them. The CDR3 sequence is 12 residues long. Germline V gives CDR1 ENHRY, CDR2 SYGVKD. The CDR3 DNA reads as TGTGCCATCAGTGAGGGAGGATATGGCTACACCTTC. It is translated as CAISEGGYGYTF.

This clone came up once. The chain's CDR3 is CASSLAGTGKSYNEQFF. CDR3 bases: TGTGCCAGCAGCTTAGCCGGGACAGGGAAGTCCTACAATGAGCAGTTCTTC. The gene calls are TRBV11-2 and TRBJ2-1; 9 bases line up with TRBD1. The CDR3 spans 17 residues. Germline-derived CDR1 and CDR2 are SGHAT and FQNNGV. Losses at the gene ends were 1 base for V and 1 base for J; bases not matched to a gene: 5.

The J gene is TRBJ2-1, the V gene TRBV9; 8 positions agree with TRBD2. Germline V gene sequence: CDR1 SGDLS, CDR2 YYNGEE. The ends lost 5 bases at V and 2 bases at J; junction bases unmatched: 9. The CDR3 runs to 16 residues. The chain's CDR3 is CASSLRLAGTYNEQFF. CDR3 bases: TGTGCCAGCAGTTTGAGGCTAGCGGGTACCTACAATGAGCAGTTCTTC.

The chain links TRBV5-4 to TRBJ2-1; TRBD2 matches 10 bases. Germline CDR1 SGHNT, CDR2 YYREEE (reference sequence). V was pared by 0 bases and J by 7 bases, with 4 bases of the junction left unmatched. This CDR3 has 15 residues. CDR3 nucleotide sequence: TGTGCCAGCAGCTTGGGGCTAGCGGGAGAAAATGAGCAGTTCTTC. The encoded protein is CASSLGLAGENEQFF.

The chain employs TRBV28 and TRBJ1-4; D gene ambiguous. Germline lookup yields CDR1 MDHEN and CDR2 SYDVKM. V was cut by 2 bases and J by 3 bases, with 16 bases left in between. The CDR3 runs to 17 residues. CDR3: CASSLRRGRTANEKLFF. DNA for the CDR3: TGTGCCAGCAGTTTACGCCGGGGAAGGACGGCTAATGAAAAACTGTTTTTT.

This sequence joins TRBV6-4 and TRBJ2-1, with unresolved D. Deletions cut 3 bases from V and 2 bases from J, with 11 bases between. There are 15 residues in the CDR3. CDR1 and CDR2 (germline): MRHNA, SNTAGT. CDR3 sequence reads: CASSEFALPYNEQFF. CDR3 in DNA: TGTGCCAGCAGTGAATTCGCGTTACCCTACAATGAGCAGTTCTTC.

The chain combines TRBV7-8 with TRBJ2-1; 8 nucleotides agree with TRBD2. Germline lookup yields CDR1 SGHVS and CDR2 FQNEAQ. V shed 5 bases and J 7 bases; nucleotides not matched to a gene: 7. The CDR3 loop spans 14 amino acids. The CDR3 loop is CASSGGRIKNEQFF. DNA for the CDR3: TGTGCCAGCAGCGGCGGGAGGATTAAAAATGAGCAGTTCTTC.

The chain employs TRBV7-9 and TRBJ2-7; TRBD2 might be the D (6 bases). This CDR3 is 12 amino acids long. V was pared by 2 bases and J by 13 bases, with 15 bases between. Germline V gene data show CDR1 as SEHNR and CDR2 as FQNEAQ (reference sequence). The CDR3, as DNA: TGTGCCAGCAGCTTACTTTGGGACTCGCCATACTTC. Translated: CASSLLWDSPYF.

This rearrangement joins TRBV5-5 to TRBJ1-1; 9 bases are a match to TRBD1. V trimming: 5 bases; J trimming: 4 bases; junction bases outside the gene matches: 3. This CDR3 contains 13 residues. Looked up from germline, CDR1 is SGHKS and CDR2 is YYEKEE (reference sequence). Here the CDR3 DNA reads TGTGCCAGCAGAGTGGACAGGGGCACTGAAGCTTTCTTT. Translation: CASRVDRGTEAFF. The full variable domain, in which reference TRBV5-5 and TRBJ1-1 provide the parts outside the CDR3, is DAGVTQSPTHLIKTRGQQVTLRCSPISGHKSVSWYQQVLGQGPQFIFQYYEKEERGRGNFPDRFSARQFPNYSSELNVNALLLGDSALYLCASRVDRGTEAFFGQGTRLTVV.

The chain carries TRBV11-2 and TRBJ1-6, with D hard to call. V was clipped by 0 bases and J by 5 bases, with 11 bases between them. CDR1 and CDR2 (germline): SGHAT, FQNNGV. CDR3 length: 16 residues. The CDR3 DNA follows: TGTGCCAGCAGCTTAGACACCCCGAGGGATAATTCACCCCTCCACTTT. It yields the protein CASSLDTPRDNSPLHF.

This clone was detected only a few times. The genes are TRBV6-1 and TRBJ2-2; 7 nucleotides line up with TRBD1. This CDR3 region has 14 residues. Trimming removed 8 bases from V and 0 bases from J; junction bases left unmatched: 3. The germline gives CDR1 MNHNS, CDR2 SASEGT. CDR3 bases: TGTGCCAGCGTGACAGGGACGAACACCGGGGAGCTGTTTTTT. It yields the protein CASVTGTNTGELFF.

V usage is TRBV13 and J usage is TRBJ1-2, with TRBD1 matching over 7 bases. Trimming removed 4 bases from V and 4 bases from J; junction bases left unmatched: 6. Germline V gene sequence: CDR1 PRHDT, CDR2 FYEKMQ (reference sequence). The CDR3 is 14 residues long. This chain's CDR3 is CASSYGTATYGYTF. The CDR3 region has the DNA TGTGCCAGCAGCTACGGGACAGCAACCTATGGCTACACCTTC. The full variable domain, rest sourced from reference TRBV13 and TRBJ1-2, is AAGVIQSPRHLIKEKRETATLKCYPIPRHDTVYWYQQGPGQDPQFLISFYEKMQSDKGSIPDRFSAQQFSDYHSELNMSSLELGDSALYFCASSYGTATYGYTFGSGTRLTVV.

V and J are TRBV19 and TRBJ1-2; D not resolved. Looked up from germline, CDR1 is LNHDA and CDR2 is SQIVND (reference sequence). V was shortened by 2 bases and J by 0 bases, with 4 bases between the two germline ends. The CDR3 spans 13 residues. The CDR3 sequence is CASSITTNYGYTF. The CDR3, as DNA: TGTGCCAGTAGTATAACAACTAACTATGGCTACACCTTC.

The chain carries TRBV7-9 and TRBJ1-1; no firm D call. V was pared by 6 bases and J by 1 base, with 12 bases between. The length of the CDR3 is 14 residues. The V gene's germline CDR1 is SEHNR and CDR2 FQNEAQ (reference sequence). CDR3 in DNA: TGTGCCAGCAGAACCGGGATCGCGAACACTGAAGCTTTCTTT. Translated, it gives CASRTGIANTEAFF.

The V and J genes are TRBV6-4 and TRBJ2-2; 10 nucleotides line up with TRBD1. CDR3 size: 15 residues. After removal of 6 bases from V and 6 bases from J, the junction contained 7 bases not matched to a gene. CDR1 is MRHNA and CDR2 is SNTAGT in the germline V gene. The CDR3 sequence is CASSAGTGDPGELFF. The DNA for the CDR3 is TGTGCCAGCAGCGCCGGGACAGGGGATCCCGGGGAGCTGTTTTTT.

This chain uses TRBV7-9 with TRBJ1-1; no clear D gene. The V gene lost 1 base and the J gene lost 5 bases, with 5 bases spanning the gap. There are 12 residues in the CDR3. CDR1 and CDR2 from the germline V gene are SEHNR and FQNEAQ (reference sequence). CDR3: CASSLERTEAFF. The CDR3 DNA is TGTGCCAGCAGCTTAGAGAGGACTGAAGCTTTCTTT.

For the CDR3, the DNA is TGCGCCAGCAGCTTGAACAGCCCGAGCTCCTACAATGAGCAGTTCTTC. Encoded protein: CASSLNSPSSYNEQFF. The chain recombines TRBV5-1 with TRBJ2-1; D gene ambiguous. From germline, CDR1 is SGHRS and CDR2 YFSETQ. CDR3 length: 16 residues. The V and J ends lost 1 base and 0 bases respectively, with 11 bases between them.

The V gene is TRBV7-3, the J gene TRBJ2-2; D unresolved. This CDR3 contains 15 residues. Germline V CDR1 and CDR2: SGHTA, FQGTGA. V was pared by 5 bases and J by 8 bases, with 18 bases between. The CDR3 DNA sequence: TGTGCCAGCAGCCTAGGCGGCTCTTCGGCAGGGGAGCTGTTTTTT. Translation gives CASSLGGSSAGELFF.

This chain links TRBV7-8 with TRBJ2-1; 8 bases line up with TRBD2. The V segment lost 6 bases and the J segment 10 bases; nucleotides outside the gene matches: 14. Germline CDR1 is SGHVS and CDR2 is FQNEAQ. The CDR3 contains 15 residues. CDR3 in amino acids: CASSLPGGARPEQFF. Here the CDR3 DNA reads TGTGCCAGCAGTCTTCCCGGGGGGGCCCGGCCCGAGCAGTTCTTC.

This clone has only a few counts. V gene TRBV14 combines with J gene TRBJ2-3; D is undetermined. The ends were cut back, 1 base at V and 7 bases at J, with 6 bases in the middle. The CDR3 spans 12 residues. Germline loops: CDR1 SGHDN, CDR2 FVKESK. DNA of the CDR3: TGTGCCAGCAGCCAAGGGGCACATACGCAGTATTTT. Translated: CASSQGAHTQYF.

The chain uses TRBV19 and TRBJ1-3; TRBD1 matches 8 bases. Germline lookup yields CDR1 LNHDA and CDR2 SQIVND (reference sequence). The trim removed 3 bases at V and 4 bases at J, leaving 5 bases unmatched. The CDR3 totals 15 residues. The CDR3 spells CASSIRTGQGNTIYF. The DNA of the CDR3 is TGTGCCAGTAGTATCCGGACAGGGCAGGGAAACACCATATATTTT.

This chain joins TRBV6-5 and TRBJ1-2; 7 bases line up with TRBD1. Germline V lookup: CDR1 MNHEY, CDR2 SVGAGI. This CDR3 region has 15 residues. Trimming cost V 0 bases and J 7 bases; bases outside gene matches: 8. CDR3 DNA sequence: TGTGCCAGCAGTTACTCGTCGGGACAGAATTTTGGCTACACCTTC. This translates into CASSYSSGQNFGYTF.

This clone has just one count. The rearrangement joins TRBV2 to TRBJ1-1; no reliable D call. CDR3 length: 12 residues. Per the germline V gene, CDR1 is SNHLY and CDR2 is FYNNEI. V gave up 8 bases and J gave up 6 bases, with 13 bases separating them. The CDR3 is CASPKEGSEAFF. Here the CDR3 DNA reads TGTGCCAGCCCTAAGGAGGGTTCTGAAGCTTTCTTT.

The V and J genes are TRBV29-1 and TRBJ2-3; perhaps TRBD1 as D (6 bases). The CDR3 totals 14 residues. Trimming removed 7 bases at V and 1 base at J, with 15 bases between. The germline V gene has CDR1 SQVTM and CDR2 ANQGSEA. CDR3 residues: CSGGYRVGTDTQYF. The CDR3 DNA follows: TGCAGCGGGGGCTACAGGGTCGGCACAGATACGCAGTATTTT.

Details on this clone: The junction shows a germline mismatch at one end, possibly a read error. V is TRBV28 and J is TRBJ1-6, with a possible D match to TRBD1 (6 bases). This CDR3 region has 14 residues. Germline-derived CDR1 and CDR2 are MDHEN and SYDVKM. This chain's CDR3 is CASTFGGNRDLKFF. The CDR3 DNA is TGTGCCAGCACATTTGGGGGAAACAGGGACCTAAAGTTCTTT. Drawing the rest from reference TRBV28 and TRBJ1-6, the complete variable domain is DVKVTQSSRYLVKRTGEKVFLECVQDMDHENMFWYRQDPGLGLRLIYFSYDVKMKEKGDIPEGYSVSREKKERFSLILESASTNQTSMYLCASTFGGNRDLKFFGNGTRLTVT.

The genes are TRBV9 and TRBJ1-3; possibly TRBD1 for D (5 bases). The CDR3 extends over 15 amino acids. From germline, CDR1 is SGDLS and CDR2 YYNGEE. V was clipped by 3 bases and J by 0 bases, with 10 bases between them. For the CDR3, the DNA is TGTGCCAGCAGCGCGGGGGAGAACTCTGGAAACACCATATATTTT. Its protein product is CASSAGENSGNTIYF.